This T cell receptor beta chain was found in a study of CD8+ T cells in alopecia areata. About this clone: The antigen is undetermined.

In each case, RNA was isolated and then reverse transcribed into cDNA as the sequencing template. Libraries were prepared by immunoSEQ multiplex PCR; TCRdb keeps only in-frame clonotypes and omits some of them. The sample includes under 15,000 clones, roughly 55% of them seen just once. The investigators collected lesional scalp punch biopsies and peripheral blood from alopecia areata patients. With V trimmed by 5 bases and J by 1 base, 4 bases remained unmatched. The length of the CDR3 is 13 residues. From germline, CDR1 is SQVTM and CDR2 ANQGSEA. General study results and limits: Patients showed less clear TCR sequence sharing than mice, possibly partly because of HLA diversity.

The chain employs TRBV29-1 and TRBJ2-5; TRBD2 matches at 7 bases. The sample comprised skin. This sequence originates from a human donor with alopecia areata. Here the CDR3 DNA reads TGCAGCGTTAAGGGAGGGATCCAAGAGACCCAGTACTTC. Translation: CSVKGGIQETQYF.